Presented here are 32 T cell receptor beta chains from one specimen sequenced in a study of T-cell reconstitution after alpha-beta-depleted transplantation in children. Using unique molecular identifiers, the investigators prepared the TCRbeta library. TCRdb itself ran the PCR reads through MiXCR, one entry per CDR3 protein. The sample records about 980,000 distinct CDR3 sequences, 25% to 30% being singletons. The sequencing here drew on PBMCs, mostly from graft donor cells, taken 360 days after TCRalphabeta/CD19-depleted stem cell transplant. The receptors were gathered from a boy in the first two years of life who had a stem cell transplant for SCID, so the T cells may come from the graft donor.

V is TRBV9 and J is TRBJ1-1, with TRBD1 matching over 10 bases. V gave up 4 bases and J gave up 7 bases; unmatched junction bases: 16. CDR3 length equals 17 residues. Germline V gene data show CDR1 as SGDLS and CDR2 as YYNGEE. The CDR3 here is CASSPILTDRGESEAFF. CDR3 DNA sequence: TGTGCCAGCAGCCCCATCCTGACGGACAGGGGGGAGAGTGAAGCTTTCTTT.

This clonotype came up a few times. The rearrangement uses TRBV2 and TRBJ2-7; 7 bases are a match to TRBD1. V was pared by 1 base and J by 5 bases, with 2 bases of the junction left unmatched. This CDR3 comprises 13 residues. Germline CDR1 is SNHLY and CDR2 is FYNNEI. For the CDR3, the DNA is TGTGCCAGCAGTGAAGGGACAGGTCACGAGCAGTACTTC. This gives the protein CASSEGTGHEQYF.

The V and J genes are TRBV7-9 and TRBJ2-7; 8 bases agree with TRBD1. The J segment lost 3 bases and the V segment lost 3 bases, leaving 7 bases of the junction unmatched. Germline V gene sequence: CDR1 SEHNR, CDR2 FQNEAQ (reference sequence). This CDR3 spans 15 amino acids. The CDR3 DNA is TGTGCCAGCAGCTTCCGGGACAGGAATAACTACGAGCAGTACTTC. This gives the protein CASSFRDRNNYEQYF.

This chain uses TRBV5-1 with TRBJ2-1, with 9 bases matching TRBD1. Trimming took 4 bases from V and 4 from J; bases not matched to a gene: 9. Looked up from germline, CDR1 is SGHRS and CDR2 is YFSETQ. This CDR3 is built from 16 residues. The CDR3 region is CASSPRDRDLYNEQFF. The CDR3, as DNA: TGCGCCAGCAGCCCTCGGGACAGGGACCTTTACAATGAGCAGTTCTTC.

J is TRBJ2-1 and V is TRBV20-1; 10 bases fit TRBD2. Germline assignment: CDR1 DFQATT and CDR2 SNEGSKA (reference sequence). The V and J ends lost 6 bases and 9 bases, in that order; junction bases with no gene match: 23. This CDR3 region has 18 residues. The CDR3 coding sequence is TGCAGTGCGAAATCCGGGACTAGCGAGAGATGGTTTTCCGGTGAGCAGTTCTTC. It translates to CSAKSGTSERWFSGEQFF.

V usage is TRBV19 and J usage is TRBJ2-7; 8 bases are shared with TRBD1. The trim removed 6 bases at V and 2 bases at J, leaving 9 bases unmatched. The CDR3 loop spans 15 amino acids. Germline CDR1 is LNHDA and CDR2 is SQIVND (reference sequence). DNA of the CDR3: TGTGCCAGTAGGCTACACAGGGGGTTAACCTACGAGCAGTACTTC. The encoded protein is CASRLHRGLTYEQYF.

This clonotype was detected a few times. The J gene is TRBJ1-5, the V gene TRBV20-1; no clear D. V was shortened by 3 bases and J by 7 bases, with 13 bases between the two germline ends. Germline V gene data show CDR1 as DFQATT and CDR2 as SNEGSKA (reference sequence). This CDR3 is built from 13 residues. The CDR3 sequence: CSASGDSSQPQHF. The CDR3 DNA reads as TGCAGTGCTAGCGGTGACTCAAGCCAGCCCCAGCATTTT.

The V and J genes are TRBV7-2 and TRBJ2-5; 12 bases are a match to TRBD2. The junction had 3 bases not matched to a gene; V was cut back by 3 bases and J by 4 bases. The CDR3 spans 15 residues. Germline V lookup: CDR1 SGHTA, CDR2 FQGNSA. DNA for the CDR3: TGTGCCAGCAGCTTCAGGACTAGCGGGGTAGAGACCCAGTACTTC. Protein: CASSFRTSGVETQYF.

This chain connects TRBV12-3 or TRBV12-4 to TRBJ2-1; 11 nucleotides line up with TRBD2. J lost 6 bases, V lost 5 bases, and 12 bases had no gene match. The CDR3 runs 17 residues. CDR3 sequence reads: CASSPSRLAGGINEQFF. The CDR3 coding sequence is TGTGCCAGCAGTCCCAGCAGGCTAGCGGGGGGCATCAATGAGCAGTTCTTC.

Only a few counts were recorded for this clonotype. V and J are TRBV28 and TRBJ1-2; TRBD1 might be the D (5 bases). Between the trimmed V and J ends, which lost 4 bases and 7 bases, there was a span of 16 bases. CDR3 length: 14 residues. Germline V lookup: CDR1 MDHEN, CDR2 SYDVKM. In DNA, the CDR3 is TGTGCCAGCAGTTGGCCAGGGCAATTTGGTGGCTACACCTTC. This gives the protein CASSWPGQFGGYTF.

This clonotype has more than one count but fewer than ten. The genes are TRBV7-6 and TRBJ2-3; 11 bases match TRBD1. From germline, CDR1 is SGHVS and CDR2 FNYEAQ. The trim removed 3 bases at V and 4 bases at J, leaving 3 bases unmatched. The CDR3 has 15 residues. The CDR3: CASSFGQGASDTQYF. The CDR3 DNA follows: TGTGCCAGCAGCTTTGGACAGGGGGCGTCAGATACGCAGTATTTT.

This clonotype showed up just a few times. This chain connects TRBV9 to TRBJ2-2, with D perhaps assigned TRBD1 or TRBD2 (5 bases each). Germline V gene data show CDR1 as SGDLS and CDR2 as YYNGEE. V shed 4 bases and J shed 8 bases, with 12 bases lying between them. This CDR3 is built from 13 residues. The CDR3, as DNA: TGTGCCAGCAGCCGAGGGGTTTTGGGGGAGCTGTTTTTT. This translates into CASSRGVLGELFF.

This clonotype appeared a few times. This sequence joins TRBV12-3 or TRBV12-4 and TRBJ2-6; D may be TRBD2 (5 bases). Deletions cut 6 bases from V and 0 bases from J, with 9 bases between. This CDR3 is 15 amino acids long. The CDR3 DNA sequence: TGTGCCAGCAGCCGAGCGGACTCTGGGGCCAACGTCCTGACTTTC. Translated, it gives CASSRADSGANVLTF.

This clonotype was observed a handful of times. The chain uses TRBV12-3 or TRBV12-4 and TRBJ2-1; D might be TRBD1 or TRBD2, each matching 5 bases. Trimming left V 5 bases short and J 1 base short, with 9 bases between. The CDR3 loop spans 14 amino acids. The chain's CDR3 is CASSRDQSYNEQFF. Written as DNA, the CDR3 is TGTGCCAGCAGTCGGGACCAATCCTACAATGAGCAGTTCTTC.

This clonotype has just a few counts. CDR3 nucleotides: TGTGCCAGCAGTTCTCTACTAGGAAGGGGTGAGCAGTTCTTC. Translated: CASSSLLGRGEQFF. The chain is built from TRBV27 and TRBJ2-1, with D tentatively TRBD1 or TRBD2 (5 bases each). This CDR3 contains 14 residues. CDR1 and CDR2 from the germline V gene are MNHEY and SMNVEV (reference sequence). Trimming removed 4 bases from V and 9 bases from J, with 16 bases in between.

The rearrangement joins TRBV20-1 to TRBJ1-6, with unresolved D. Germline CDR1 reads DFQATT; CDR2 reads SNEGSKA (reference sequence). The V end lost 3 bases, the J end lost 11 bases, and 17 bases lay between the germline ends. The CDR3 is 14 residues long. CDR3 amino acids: CSASTSGSQAPLHF. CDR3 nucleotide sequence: TGCAGTGCTAGTACGTCAGGTAGTCAAGCACCCCTCCACTTT.

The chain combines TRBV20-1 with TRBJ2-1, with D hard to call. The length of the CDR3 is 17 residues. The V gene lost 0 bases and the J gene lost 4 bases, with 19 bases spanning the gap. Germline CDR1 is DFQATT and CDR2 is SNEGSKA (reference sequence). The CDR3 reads CSARDFFQVKTYNEQFF. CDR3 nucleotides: TGCAGTGCTAGAGATTTTTTCCAGGTTAAAACTTACAATGAGCAGTTCTTC.

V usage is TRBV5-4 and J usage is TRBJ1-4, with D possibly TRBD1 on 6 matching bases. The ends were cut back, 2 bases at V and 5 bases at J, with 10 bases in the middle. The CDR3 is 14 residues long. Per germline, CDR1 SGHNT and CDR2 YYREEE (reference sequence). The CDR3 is CASSFKGGNEKLFF. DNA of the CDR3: TGTGCCAGCAGCTTCAAAGGGGGGAATGAAAAACTGTTTTTT.

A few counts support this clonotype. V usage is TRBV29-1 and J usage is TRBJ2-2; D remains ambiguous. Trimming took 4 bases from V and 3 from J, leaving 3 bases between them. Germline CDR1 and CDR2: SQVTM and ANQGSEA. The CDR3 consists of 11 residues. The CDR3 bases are TGCAGCGTTGGTCACACCGGGGAGCTGTTTTTT. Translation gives CSVGHTGELFF.

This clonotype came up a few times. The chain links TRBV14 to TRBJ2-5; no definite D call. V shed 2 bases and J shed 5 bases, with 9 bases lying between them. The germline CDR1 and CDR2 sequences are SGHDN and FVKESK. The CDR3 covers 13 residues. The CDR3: CASSQQARETQYF. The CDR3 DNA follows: TGTGCCAGCAGCCAACAGGCACGCGAGACCCAGTACTTC.

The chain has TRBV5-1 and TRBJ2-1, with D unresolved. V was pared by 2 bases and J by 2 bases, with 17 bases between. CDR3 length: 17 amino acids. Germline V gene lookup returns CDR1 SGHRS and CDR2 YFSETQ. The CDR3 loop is CASSFFVQVPAYNEQFF. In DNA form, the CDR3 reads TGCGCCAGCAGCTTTTTTGTGCAGGTCCCTGCCTACAATGAGCAGTTCTTC.

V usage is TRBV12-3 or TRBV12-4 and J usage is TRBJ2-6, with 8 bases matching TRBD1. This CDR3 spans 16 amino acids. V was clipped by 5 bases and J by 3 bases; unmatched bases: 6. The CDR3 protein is CASSHQGAVGANVLTF. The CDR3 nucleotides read TGTGCCAGCAGTCATCAGGGGGCAGTTGGGGCCAACGTCCTGACTTTC.

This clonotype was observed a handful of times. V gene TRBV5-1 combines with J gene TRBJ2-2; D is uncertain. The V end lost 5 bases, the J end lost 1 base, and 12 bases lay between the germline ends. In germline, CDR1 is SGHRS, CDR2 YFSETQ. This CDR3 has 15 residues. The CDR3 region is CASSLVAMNTGELFF. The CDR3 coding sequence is TGCGCCAGCAGTCTGGTGGCCATGAACACCGGGGAGCTGTTTTTT. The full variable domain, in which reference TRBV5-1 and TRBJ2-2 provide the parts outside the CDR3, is KAGVTQTPRYLIKTRGQQVTLSCSPISGHRSVSWYQQTPGQGLQFLFEYFSETQRNKGNFPGRFSGRQFSNSRSEMNVSTLELGDSALYLCASSLVAMNTGELFFGEGSRLTVL.

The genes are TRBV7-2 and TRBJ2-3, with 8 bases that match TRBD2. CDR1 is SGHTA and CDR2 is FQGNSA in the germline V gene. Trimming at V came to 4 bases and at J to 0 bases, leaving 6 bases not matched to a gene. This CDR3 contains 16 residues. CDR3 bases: TGTGCCAGCAGCTACTTGACTAGCGCAAGCACAGATACGCAGTATTTT. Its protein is CASSYLTSASTDTQYF.

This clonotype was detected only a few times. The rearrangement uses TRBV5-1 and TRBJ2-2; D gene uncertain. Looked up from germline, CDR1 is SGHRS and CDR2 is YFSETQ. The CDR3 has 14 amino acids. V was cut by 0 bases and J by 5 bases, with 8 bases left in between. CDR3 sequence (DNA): TGCGCCAGCAGCTTGGTCTTGCGTACCGGGGAGCTGTTTTTT. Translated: CASSLVLRTGELFF.

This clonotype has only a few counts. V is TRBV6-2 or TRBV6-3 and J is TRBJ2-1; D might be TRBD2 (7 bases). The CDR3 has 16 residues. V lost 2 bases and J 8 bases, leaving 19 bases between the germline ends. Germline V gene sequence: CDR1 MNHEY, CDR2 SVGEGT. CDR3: CASSYPNLAGADEQFF. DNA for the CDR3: TGTGCCAGCAGTTACCCCAATCTGGCGGGGGCGGATGAGCAGTTCTTC.

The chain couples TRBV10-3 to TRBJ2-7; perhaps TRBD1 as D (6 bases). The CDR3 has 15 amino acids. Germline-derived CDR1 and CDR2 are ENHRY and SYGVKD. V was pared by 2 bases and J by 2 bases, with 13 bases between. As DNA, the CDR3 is TGTGCCATCAGTGAGGAGAACAGGGCACCCTACGAGCAGTACTTC. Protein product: CAISEENRAPYEQYF.

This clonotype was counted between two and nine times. The DNA for the CDR3 is TGCAGTGCTAGGGTTTTCCGCCCCTGTACGATAGATACGCAGTATTTT. It specifies CSARVFRPCTIDTQYF. The V gene is TRBV20-1, the J gene TRBJ2-3; no definite D call. V lost 3 bases to trimming and J lost 5 bases, with 21 bases between them. Germline lookup yields CDR1 DFQATT and CDR2 SNEGSKA (reference sequence). There are 16 residues in the CDR3.

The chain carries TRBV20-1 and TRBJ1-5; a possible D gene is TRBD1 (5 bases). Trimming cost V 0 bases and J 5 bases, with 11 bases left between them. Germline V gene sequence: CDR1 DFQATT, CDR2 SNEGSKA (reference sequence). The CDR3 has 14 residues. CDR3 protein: CSARDVRGDQPQHF. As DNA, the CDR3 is TGCAGTGCTAGAGATGTGCGGGGGGATCAGCCCCAGCATTTT.

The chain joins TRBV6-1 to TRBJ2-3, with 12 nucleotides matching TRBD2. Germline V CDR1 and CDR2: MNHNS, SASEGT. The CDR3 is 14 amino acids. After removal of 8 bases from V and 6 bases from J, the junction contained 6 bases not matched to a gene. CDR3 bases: TGTGCCAGCGCTGCACTAGCGGGGGGTGATACGCAGTATTTT. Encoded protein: CASAALAGGDTQYF.

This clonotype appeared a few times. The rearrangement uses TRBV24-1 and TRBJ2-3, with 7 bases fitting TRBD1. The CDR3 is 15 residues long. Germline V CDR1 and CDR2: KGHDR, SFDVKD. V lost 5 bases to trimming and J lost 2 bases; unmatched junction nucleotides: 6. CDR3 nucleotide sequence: TGTGCCACCAGTGCCCCAGGGGGAATCACAGATACGCAGTATTTT. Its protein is CATSAPGGITDTQYF.

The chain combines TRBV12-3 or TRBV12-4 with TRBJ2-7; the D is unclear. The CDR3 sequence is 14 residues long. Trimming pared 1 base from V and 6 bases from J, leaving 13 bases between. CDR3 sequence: CASSLEQSRSEQYF. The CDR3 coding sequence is TGTGCCAGCAGTTTAGAACAGTCCCGGTCCGAGCAGTACTTC.